This T cell receptor beta chain stems from a study of chemoradiotherapy in HPV16-positive cancers. Study overall: Candidate HPV-specific clones and shared TCR motifs came from a couple of HPV16-positive patients. Study-wide points: HPV-responsive T-cell expansion during chemoradiotherapy was linked to improved recurrence-free survival in HPV16-positive patients. HPV-specific T cells were functionally defined from only a couple of HPV16-positive patients.

Profiled with immunoSEQ multiplex PCR; TCRdb holds only in-frame clones, not every one. The data show several thousand clones, roughly 95% seen once. In the case of this clone: Its specificity is not known.

The CDR3 has 14 amino acids. Germline CDR1 is MGHRA and CDR2 is YSYEKL. Deletions cut 4 bases from V and 6 bases from J, with 15 bases between. The sample was tumor tissue, taken from a patient who underwent chemoradiotherapy. The source of this sequence is a human donor with HPV-associated anogenital cancer. The chain uses TRBV4-1 and TRBJ1-2; tentative D call: TRBD1 (6 bases). The chain's CDR3 is CASSPEGVYDGYTF. The CDR3 bases are TGCGCCAGCAGCCCGGAGGGGGTCTATGATGGCTACACCTTC.